One and the same sample provided the 7 T cell receptor beta chains below, sequenced in a study of T cell responses to AZD1222 COVID-19 vaccine. Only in-frame clones appear in the TCRdb table, and some are missing; sequencing was by immunoSEQ multiplex PCR. The repertoire holds 90,000 to 120,000 clones, around 93% seen once, with 8% to 9.5% in the top ten. Sequencing was performed on peripheral blood, taken 28 days after the second AZD1222 dose. The receptor set was obtained from an adult who received the AZD1222 COVID-19 vaccine.

V gene TRBV19 combines with J gene TRBJ1-2, with D possibly being TRBD1 (6 bases). V lost 6 bases to trimming and J lost 0 bases, with 23 bases between them. The CDR3 is 18 amino acids. CDR1 and CDR2 from the germline V gene are LNHDA and SQIVND (reference sequence). The CDR3 region has the DNA TGTGCCAGTAGCTTACCCGTTCGGGGGCGAAAGGCTAACTATGGCTACACCTTC. It specifies CASSLPVRGRKANYGYTF. The variable domain in full, completed from reference TRBV19 and TRBJ1-2, reads DGGITQSPKYLFRKEGQNVTLSCEQNLNHDAMYWYRQDPGQGLRLIYYSQIVNDFQKGDIAEGYSVSREKKESFPLTVTSAQKNPTAFYLCASSLPVRGRKANYGYTFGSGTRLTVV.

The chain couples TRBV13 to TRBJ2-3; D might be TRBD2 (6 bases). This CDR3 is built from 14 residues. Deletions cut 6 bases from V and 2 bases from J, with 12 bases between. CDR1 is PRHDT, CDR2 FYEKMQ, per germline (reference sequence). CDR3 bases: TGTGCCAGCAGTGTCGCGGGGCTCACAGATACGCAGTATTTT. This codes for CASSVAGLTDTQYF.

V gene TRBV14 combines with J gene TRBJ2-3; 8 positions match TRBD2. Germline V gives CDR1 SGHDN, CDR2 FVKESK. The CDR3 extends over 16 amino acids. Trimming removed 0 bases from V and 5 bases from J; junction bases left unmatched: 7. CDR3 nucleotides: TGTGCCAGCAGCCAAGATGGCGGGGGGTTGATAGATACGCAGTATTTT. Residues: CASSQDGGGLIDTQYF.

V gene TRBV5-3 combines with J gene TRBJ1-1; D is unclear. TRBV5-3 is filed as an ORF, its function uncertain. Trimming removed 4 bases from V and 0 bases from J, with 4 bases in between. The CDR3 is 12 residues long. CDR3 in amino acids: CARSLMNTEAFF. The CDR3 DNA is TGTGCCAGAAGCCTTATGAACACTGAAGCTTTCTTT.

The chain is built from TRBV28 and TRBJ2-1, with TRBD2 matching 10 bases. V lost 1 base, J lost 2 bases, and 11 bases stayed unmatched. Germline V gene data show CDR1 as MDHEN and CDR2 as SYDVKM. The CDR3 totals 19 residues. The DNA of the CDR3 is TGTGCCAGCAGTTTATTCTTAGCGGGAGGCGGGGTTGCCTACAATGAGCAGTTCTTC. This encodes CASSLFLAGGGVAYNEQFF.

This sequence joins TRBV12-3 or TRBV12-4 and TRBJ1-1; D is uncertain. The V and J ends lost 1 base and 5 bases respectively, with 2 bases between them. The CDR3 is 11 residues long. The CDR3 loop is CASSLGTEAFF. As DNA, the CDR3 is TGTGCCAGCAGTTTAGGAACTGAAGCTTTCTTT.

J is TRBJ2-2 and V is TRBV2; a weak D match, TRBD1 (6 bases). Trimming took 7 bases from V and 3 from J, leaving 21 bases between them. This CDR3 has 17 residues. CDR1 is SNHLY, CDR2 FYNNEI, per germline. The CDR3 region has the DNA TGTGCCAGCAACGACCTCGGGACAAATGAAGACACCGGGGAGCTGTTTTTT. It encodes CASNDLGTNEDTGELFF.